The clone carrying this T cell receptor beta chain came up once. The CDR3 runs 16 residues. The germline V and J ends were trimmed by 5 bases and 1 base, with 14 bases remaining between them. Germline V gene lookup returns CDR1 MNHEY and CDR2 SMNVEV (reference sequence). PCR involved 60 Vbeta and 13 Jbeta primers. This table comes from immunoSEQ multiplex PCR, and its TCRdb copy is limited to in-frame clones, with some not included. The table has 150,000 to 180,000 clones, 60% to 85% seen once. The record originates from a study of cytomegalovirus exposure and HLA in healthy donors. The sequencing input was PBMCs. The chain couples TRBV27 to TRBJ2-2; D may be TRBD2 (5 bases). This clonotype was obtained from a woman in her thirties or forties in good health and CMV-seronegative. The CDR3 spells CASSPYVGVNTGELFF. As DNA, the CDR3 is TGTGCCAGCAGTCCCTATGTCGGGGTGAACACCGGGGAGCTGTTTTTT.